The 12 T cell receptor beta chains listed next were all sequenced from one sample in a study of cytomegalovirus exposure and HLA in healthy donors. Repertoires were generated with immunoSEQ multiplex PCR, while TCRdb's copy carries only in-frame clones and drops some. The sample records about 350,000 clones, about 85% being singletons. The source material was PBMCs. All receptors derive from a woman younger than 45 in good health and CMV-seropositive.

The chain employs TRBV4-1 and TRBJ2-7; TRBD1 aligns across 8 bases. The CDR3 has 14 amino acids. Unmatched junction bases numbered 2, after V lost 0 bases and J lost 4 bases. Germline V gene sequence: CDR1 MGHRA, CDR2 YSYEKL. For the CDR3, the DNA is TGCGCCAGCAGCCAAGAAACAGGGGGATACGAGCAGTACTTC. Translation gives CASSQETGGYEQYF.

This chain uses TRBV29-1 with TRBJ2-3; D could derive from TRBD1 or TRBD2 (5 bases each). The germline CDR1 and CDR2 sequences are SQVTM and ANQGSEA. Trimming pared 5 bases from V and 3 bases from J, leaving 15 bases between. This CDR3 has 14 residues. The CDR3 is CSVSIGGGTDTQYF. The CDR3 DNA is TGCAGCGTTTCTATTGGGGGTGGGACAGATACGCAGTATTTT.

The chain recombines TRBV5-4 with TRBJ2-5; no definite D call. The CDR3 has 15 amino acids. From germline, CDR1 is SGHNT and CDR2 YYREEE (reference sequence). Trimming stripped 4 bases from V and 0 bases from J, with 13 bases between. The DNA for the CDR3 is TGTGCCAGCAGCCGCGGACGGGTGTACCAAGAGACCCAGTACTTC. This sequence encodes CASSRGRVYQETQYF.

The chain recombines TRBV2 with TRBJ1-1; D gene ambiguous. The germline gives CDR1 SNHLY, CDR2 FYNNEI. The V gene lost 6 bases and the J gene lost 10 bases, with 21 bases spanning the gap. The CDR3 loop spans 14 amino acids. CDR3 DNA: TGTGCCAGCAGCGCCTTAGTTTCACAAGGAGGAGCTTTCTTT. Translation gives CASSALVSQGGAFF.

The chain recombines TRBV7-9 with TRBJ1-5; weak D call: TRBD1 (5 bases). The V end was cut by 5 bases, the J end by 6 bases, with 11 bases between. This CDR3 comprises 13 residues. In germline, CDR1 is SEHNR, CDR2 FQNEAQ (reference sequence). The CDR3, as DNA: TGTGCCAGCAGCACCGGGACGGTTCAGCCCCAGCATTTT. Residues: CASSTGTVQPQHF.

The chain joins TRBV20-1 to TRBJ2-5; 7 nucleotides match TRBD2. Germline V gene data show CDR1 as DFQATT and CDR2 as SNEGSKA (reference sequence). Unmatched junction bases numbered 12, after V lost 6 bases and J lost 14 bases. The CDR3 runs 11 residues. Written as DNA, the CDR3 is TGCAGTGCCGGGGGGTTGCCGGGGGTTTACTTC. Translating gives CSAGGLPGVYF.

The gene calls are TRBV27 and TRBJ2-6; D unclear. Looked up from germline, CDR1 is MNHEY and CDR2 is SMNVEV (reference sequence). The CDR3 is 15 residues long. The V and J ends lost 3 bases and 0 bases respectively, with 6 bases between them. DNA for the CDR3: TGTGCCAGCAGTTTCGCGAGCTCTGGGGCCAACGTCCTGACTTTC. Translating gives CASSFASSGANVLTF.

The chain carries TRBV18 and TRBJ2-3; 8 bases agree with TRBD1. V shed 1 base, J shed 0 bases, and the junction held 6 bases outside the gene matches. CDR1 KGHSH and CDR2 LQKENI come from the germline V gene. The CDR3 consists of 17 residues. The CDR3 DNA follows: TGTGCCAGCTCACCACTCGTGAGGACAGGGAGCACAGATACGCAGTATTTT. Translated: CASSPLVRTGSTDTQYF.

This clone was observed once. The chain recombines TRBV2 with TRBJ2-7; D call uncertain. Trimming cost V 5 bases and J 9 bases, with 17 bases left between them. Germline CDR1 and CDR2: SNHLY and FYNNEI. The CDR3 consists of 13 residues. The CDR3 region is CASSSAKLTGQYF. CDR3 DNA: TGTGCCAGCAGTTCGGCAAAACTTACGGGGCAGTACTTC.

Here the CDR3 reads CASSKPNRADTQYF. CDR3 nucleotides: TGTGCCAGCAGCAAGCCGAACCGGGCGGATACGCAGTATTTT. This sequence joins TRBV27 and TRBJ2-3; D unresolved. The germline V and J ends were trimmed by 6 bases and 6 bases, with 16 bases remaining between them. Per germline, CDR1 MNHEY and CDR2 SMNVEV (reference sequence). There are 14 residues in the CDR3.

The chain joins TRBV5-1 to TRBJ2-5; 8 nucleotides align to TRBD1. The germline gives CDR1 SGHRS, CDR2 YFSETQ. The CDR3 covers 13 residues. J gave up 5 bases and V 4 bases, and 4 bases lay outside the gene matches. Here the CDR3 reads CASSQQGAETQYF. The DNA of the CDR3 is TGCGCCAGCAGCCAGCAGGGGGCGGAGACCCAGTACTTC. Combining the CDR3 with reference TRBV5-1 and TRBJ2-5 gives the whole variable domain KAGVTQTPRYLIKTRGQQVTLSCSPISGHRSVSWYQQTPGQGLQFLFEYFSETQRNKGNFPGRFSGRQFSNSRSEMNVSTLELGDSALYLCASSQQGAETQYFGPGTRLLVL.

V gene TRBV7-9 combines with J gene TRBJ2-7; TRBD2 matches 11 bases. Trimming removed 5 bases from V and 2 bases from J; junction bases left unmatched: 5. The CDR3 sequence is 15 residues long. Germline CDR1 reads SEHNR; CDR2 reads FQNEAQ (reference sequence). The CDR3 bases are TGTGCCAGCAGCAATAGCGGGAGGGAGACCTACGAGCAGTACTTC. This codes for CASSNSGRETYEQYF.